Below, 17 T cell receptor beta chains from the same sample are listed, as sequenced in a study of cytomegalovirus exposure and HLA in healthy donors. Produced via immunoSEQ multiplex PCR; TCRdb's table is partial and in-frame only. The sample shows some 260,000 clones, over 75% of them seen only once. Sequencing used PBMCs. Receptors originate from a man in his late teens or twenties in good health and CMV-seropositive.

The CDR3 nucleotides are TGTGCCAGCAGAGTAGGGGGCTTATTTTCCGATACGCAGTATTTT. Protein: CASRVGGLFSDTQYF. The V gene is TRBV2, the J gene TRBJ2-3; 7 bases agree with TRBD1. Germline V gene sequence: CDR1 SNHLY, CDR2 FYNNEI. The ends lost 6 bases at V and 6 bases at J; junction bases unmatched: 12. This CDR3 contains 15 residues.

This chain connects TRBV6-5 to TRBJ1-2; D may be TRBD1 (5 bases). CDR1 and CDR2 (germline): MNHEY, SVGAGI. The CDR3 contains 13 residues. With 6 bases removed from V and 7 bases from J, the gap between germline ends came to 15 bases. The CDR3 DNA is TGTGCCAGCAGAGGGTTTTCTAGGGGTGGCTACACCTTC. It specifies CASRGFSRGGYTF.

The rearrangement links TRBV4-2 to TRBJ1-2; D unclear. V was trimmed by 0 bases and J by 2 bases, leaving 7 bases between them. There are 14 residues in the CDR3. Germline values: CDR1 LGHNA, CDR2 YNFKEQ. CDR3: CASSQDRQNYGYTF. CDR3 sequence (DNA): TGTGCCAGCAGCCAAGATCGGCAGAACTATGGCTACACCTTC.

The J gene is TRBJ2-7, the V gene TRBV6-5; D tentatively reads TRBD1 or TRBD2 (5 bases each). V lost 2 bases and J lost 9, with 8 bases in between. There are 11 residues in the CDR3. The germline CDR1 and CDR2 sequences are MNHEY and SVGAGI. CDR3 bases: TGTGCCAGCAGTTACAGGGGACGGCAGTACTTC. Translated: CASSYRGRQYF.

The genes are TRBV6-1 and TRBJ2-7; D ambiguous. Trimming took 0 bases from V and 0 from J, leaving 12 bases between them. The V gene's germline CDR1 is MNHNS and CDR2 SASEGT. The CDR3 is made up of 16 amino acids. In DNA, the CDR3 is TGTGCCAGCAGTGAAGCTTCGGATTCGGACTCCTACGAGCAGTACTTC. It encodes CASSEASDSDSYEQYF.

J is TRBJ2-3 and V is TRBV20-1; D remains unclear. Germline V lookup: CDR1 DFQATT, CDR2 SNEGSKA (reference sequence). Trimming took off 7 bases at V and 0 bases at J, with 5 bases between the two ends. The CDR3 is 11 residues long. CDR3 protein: CSGESTDTQYF. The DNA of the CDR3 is TGCAGTGGGGAAAGCACAGATACGCAGTATTTT.

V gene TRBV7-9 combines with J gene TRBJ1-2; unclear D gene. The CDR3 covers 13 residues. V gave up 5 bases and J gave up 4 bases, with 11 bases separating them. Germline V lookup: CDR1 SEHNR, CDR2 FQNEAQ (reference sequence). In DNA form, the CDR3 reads TGTGCCAGCAGCCCTCAGGTATCCTATGGCTACACCTTC. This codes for CASSPQVSYGYTF.

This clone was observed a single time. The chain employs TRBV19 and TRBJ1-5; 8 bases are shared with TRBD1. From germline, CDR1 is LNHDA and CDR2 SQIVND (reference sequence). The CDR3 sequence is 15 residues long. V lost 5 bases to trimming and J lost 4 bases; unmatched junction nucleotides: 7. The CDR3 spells CASSSHRGANQPQHF. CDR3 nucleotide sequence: TGTGCCAGTAGTTCGCACAGGGGGGCGAATCAGCCCCAGCATTTT.

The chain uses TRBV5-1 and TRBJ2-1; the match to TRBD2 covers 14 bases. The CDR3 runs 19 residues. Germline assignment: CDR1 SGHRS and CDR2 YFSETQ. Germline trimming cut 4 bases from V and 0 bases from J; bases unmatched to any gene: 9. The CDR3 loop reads CASSSGLAGGTSSYNEQFF. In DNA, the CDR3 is TGCGCCAGCAGCAGCGGACTAGCGGGAGGCACTAGCTCCTACAATGAGCAGTTCTTC. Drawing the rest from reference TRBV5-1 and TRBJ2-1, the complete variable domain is KAGVTQTPRYLIKTRGQQVTLSCSPISGHRSVSWYQQTPGQGLQFLFEYFSETQRNKGNFPGRFSGRQFSNSRSEMNVSTLELGDSALYLCASSSGLAGGTSSYNEQFFGPGTRLTVL.

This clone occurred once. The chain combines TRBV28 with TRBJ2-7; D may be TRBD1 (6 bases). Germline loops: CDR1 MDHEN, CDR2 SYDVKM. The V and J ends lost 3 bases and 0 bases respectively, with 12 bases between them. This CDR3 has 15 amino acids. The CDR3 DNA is TGTGCCAGCAGTTTCAGGGGATTAAGCTCCTACGAGCAGTACTTC. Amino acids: CASSFRGLSSYEQYF.

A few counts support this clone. In DNA form, the CDR3 reads TGTGCCAGCAGGGCCAGACAGTCCTACGAGCAGTACTTC. Translated: CASRARQSYEQYF. This chain connects TRBV2 to TRBJ2-7; perhaps TRBD1 as D (5 bases). V lost 6 bases, J lost 1 base, and 10 bases lay in between. CDR1 is SNHLY and CDR2 is FYNNEI in the germline V gene. The CDR3 has 13 residues.

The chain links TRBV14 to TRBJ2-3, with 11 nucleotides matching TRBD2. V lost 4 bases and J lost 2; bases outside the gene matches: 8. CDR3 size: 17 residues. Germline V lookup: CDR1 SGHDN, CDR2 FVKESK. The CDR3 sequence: CASSPGTSGYFTDTQYF. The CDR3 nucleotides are TGTGCCAGCAGCCCTGGGACTAGCGGCTACTTCACAGATACGCAGTATTTT.

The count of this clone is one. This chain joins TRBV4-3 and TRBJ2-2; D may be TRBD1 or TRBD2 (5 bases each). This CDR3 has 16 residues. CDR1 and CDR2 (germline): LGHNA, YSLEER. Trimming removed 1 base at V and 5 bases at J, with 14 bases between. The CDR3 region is CASSQARTLGTGELFF. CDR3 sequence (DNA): TGCGCCAGCAGCCAAGCCCGGACACTAGGGACCGGGGAGCTGTTTTTT.

CDR3 coding DNA: TGTGCCAGCAGCGCAGGTATTGTGGACGGCGACGAGCAGTACTTC. Protein product: CASSAGIVDGDEQYF. V usage is TRBV9 and J usage is TRBJ2-7; no firm D call. CDR3 length: 15 amino acids. Germline CDR1 reads SGDLS; CDR2 reads YYNGEE. V gave up 3 bases and J gave up 5 bases, with 18 bases separating them.

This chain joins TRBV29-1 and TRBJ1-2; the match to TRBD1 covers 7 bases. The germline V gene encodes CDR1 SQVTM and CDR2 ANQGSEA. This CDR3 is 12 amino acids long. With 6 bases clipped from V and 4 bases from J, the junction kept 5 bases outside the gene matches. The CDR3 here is CSVEQGSYGYTF. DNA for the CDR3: TGCAGCGTAGAACAGGGGAGCTATGGCTACACCTTC.

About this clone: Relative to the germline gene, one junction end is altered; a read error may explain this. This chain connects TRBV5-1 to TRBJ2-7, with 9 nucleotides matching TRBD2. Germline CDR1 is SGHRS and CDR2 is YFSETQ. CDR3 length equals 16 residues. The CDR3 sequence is CASSLEASGISHEQYF. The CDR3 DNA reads TGCGCCAGCAGCTTGGAGGCTAGCGGGATCTCCCACGAGCAGTACTTC. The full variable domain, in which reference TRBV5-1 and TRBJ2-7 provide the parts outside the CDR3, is KAGVTQTPRYLIKTRGQQVTLSCSPISGHRSVSWYQQTPGQGLQFLFEYFSETQRNKGNFPGRFSGRQFSNSRSEMNVSTLELGDSALYLCASSLEASGISHEQYFGPGTRLTVT.

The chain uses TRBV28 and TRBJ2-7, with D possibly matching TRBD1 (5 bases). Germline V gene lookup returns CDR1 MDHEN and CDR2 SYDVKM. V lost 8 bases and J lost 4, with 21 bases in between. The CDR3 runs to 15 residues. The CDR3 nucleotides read TGTGCCAGCGATACCGCCCATAAGACAGAATACGAGCAGTACTTC. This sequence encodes CASDTAHKTEYEQYF.